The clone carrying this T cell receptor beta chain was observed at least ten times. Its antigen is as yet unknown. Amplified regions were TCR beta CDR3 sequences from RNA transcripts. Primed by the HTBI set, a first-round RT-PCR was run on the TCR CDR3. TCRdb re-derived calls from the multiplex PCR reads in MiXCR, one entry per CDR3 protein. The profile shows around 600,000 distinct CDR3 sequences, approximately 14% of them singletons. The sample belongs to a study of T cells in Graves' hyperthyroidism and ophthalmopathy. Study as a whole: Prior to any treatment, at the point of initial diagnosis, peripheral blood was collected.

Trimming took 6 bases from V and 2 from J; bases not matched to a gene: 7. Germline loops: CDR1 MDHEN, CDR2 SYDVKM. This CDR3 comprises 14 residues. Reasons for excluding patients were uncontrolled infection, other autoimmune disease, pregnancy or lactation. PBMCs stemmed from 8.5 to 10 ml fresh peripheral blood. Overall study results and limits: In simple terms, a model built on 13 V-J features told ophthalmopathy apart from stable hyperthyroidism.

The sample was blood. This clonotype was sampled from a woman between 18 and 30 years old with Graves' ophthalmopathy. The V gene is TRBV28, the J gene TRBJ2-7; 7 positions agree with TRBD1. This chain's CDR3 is CASSSGQRPYEQYF. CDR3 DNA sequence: TGTGCCAGCAGCTCGGGACAGCGACCCTACGAGCAGTACTTC.